The clone carrying this T cell receptor (beta chain) showed up just a few times. As yet, its antigen is unknown. Constant-segment primers and 5'RACE yielded cDNA libraries for TCR alpha and TCR beta, each carrying sample barcodes and UMIs. A single record per CDR3 protein comes from TCRdb applying MiXCR to the 5' RACE reads. The table has hundreds of thousands of distinct CDR3 sequences, around 27% seen once. The data originate from a study of T-cell memory formation after mild COVID-19. Study-level results: Chiefly within CM and EM were the contracting CD4+ clones; CD8+ ones were within EMRA. The pre-infection memory compartment contained some responding clones, suggesting cross-reactive memory joined.

Trimming at V came to 0 bases and at J to 0 bases, leaving 3 bases not matched to a gene. The germline CDR1 and CDR2 sequences are SGHDT and YYEEEE. This CDR3 spans 16 amino acids. This sequence originates from an adult woman who had mild COVID-19 (a few samples of this study predate the infection). Cell type and time point are not known. The rearrangement joins TRBV5-6 to TRBJ2-1; 7 positions agree with TRBD2. Sequenced input: PBMCs or a T cell subset sorted from them (not recorded which). CDR3 nucleotide sequence: TGTGCCAGCAGCTTGGGCGGGAGACACTCCTACAATGAGCAGTTCTTC. Amino acid sequence: CASSLGGRHSYNEQFF.